This T cell receptor (beta chain) was profiled in a study of T-cell memory formation after mild COVID-19. Trimming cost V 6 bases and J 7 bases; bases outside gene matches: 5. The CDR3 is 14 residues long. Germline CDR1 reads SQVTM; CDR2 reads ANQGSEA. The sample holds a few counts of this clonotype. TCRdb re-called the 5' RACE reads through MiXCR, storing one row per CDR3 protein. Among under 250,000 distinct CDR3 sequences listed, 15% to 17% were seen once. The specimen was PBMCs or a T cell subset sorted from them (not recorded which). The rearrangement uses TRBV29-1 and TRBJ2-1; 14 bases fit TRBD2. The sequence derives from an adult woman who had mild COVID-19 (a few samples of this study predate the infection). Cell type and time point are not known. In nucleotides, the CDR3 is TGCAGCGTCCGACTAGCGGGAGGGTCAAATGAGCAGTTCTTC. It is translated as CSVRLAGGSNEQFF.